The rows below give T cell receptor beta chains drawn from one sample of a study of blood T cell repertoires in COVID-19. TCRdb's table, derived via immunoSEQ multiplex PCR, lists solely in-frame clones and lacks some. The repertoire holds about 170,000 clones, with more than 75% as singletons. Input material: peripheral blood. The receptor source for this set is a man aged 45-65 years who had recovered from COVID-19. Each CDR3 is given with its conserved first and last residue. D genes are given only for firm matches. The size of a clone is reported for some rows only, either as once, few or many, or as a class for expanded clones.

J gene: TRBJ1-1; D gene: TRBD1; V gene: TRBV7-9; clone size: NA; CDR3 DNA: TGTGCCAGCAGCTACCCGGGACAGGGGGGGAACACTGAAGCTTTCTTT; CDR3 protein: CASSYPGQGGNTEAFF
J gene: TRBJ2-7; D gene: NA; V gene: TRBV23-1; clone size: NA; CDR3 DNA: TGCGCCAGCAGTCAATCCCCAGGGTCTCCCCTCGAGCAGTACTTC; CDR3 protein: CASSQSPGSPLEQYF
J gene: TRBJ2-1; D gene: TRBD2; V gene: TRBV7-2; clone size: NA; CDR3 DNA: TGTGCCAGCAGCTTAGCCCTGGGACTAGCGGGGGCGGGGCTGGACAATGAGCAGTTCTTC; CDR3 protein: CASSLALGLAGAGLDNEQFF
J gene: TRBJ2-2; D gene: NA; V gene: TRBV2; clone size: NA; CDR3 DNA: TGTGCCAGCATGGGAGACTCGGGGGTCGGCACCGGGGAGCTGTTTTTT; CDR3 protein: CASMGDSGVGTGELFF
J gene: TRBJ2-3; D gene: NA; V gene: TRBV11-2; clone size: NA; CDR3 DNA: TGTGCCAGCAGCCCCTCCGGTGATACGCAGTATTTT; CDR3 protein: CASSPSGDTQYF
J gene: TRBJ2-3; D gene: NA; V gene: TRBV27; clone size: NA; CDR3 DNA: TGTGCCAGCAGCTCCGGGTTAACTAGCACAGATACGCAGTATTTT; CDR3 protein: CASSSGLTSTDTQYF
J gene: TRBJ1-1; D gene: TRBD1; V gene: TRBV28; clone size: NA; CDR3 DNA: TGTGCCAGCAGCTCCTTGACAGGGATGAACACTGAAGCTTTCTTT; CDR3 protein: CASSSLTGMNTEAFF
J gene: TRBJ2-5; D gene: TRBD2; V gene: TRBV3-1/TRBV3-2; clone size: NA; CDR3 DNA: TGTGCCAGCAGCCAACGGACTAGCGGGAGGCGGGAGACCCAGTACTTC; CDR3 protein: CASSQRTSGRRETQYF
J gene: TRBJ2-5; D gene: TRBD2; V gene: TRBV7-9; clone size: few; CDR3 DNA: TGTGCCAGCAGCACACTAGCGGTCGAAGAGACCCAGTACTTC; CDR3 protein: CASSTLAVEETQYF
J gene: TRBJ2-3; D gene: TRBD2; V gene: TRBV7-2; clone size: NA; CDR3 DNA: TGTGCCAGCAGCTTAGCGTCCAGCGGGGGGCCGGTAGATACGCAGTATTTT; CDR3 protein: CASSLASSGGPVDTQYF
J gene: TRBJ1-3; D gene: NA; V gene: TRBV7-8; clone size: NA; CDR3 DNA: TGTGCCAGCAGCCTGGGTCCTCCCGGAGCTGGAAACACCATATATTTT; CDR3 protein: CASSLGPPGAGNTIYF
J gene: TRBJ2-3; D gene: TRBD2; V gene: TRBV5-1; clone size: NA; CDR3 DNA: TGCGCCAGCAGCCAACGACTAGCGTATGGAGATACGCAGTATTTT; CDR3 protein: CASSQRLAYGDTQYF
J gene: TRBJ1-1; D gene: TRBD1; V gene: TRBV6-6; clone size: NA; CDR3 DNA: TGTGCCAGCAGTTCTCAGGAAACCGGGACAGGCGCCGAAGCTTTCTTT; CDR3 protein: CASSSQETGTGAEAFF
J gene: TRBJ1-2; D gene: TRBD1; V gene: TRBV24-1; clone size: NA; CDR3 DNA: TGTGCCACCAGTGAACCCGGGACAGGGAAGGGCTACACCTTC; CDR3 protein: CATSEPGTGKGYTF
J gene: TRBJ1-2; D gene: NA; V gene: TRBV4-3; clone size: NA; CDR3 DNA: TGCGCCAGCAGCCAAGGGGGACACTTTAACTATGGCTACACCTTC; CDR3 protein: CASSQGGHFNYGYTF
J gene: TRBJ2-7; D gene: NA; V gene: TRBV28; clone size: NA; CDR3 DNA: TGTGCCAGCAGTTTAGTCTTAGCGGTGACAACCTACGAGCAGTACTTC; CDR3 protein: CASSLVLAVTTYEQYF
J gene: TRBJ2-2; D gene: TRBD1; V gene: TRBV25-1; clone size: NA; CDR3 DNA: TGTGCCAGCGGGAGGACAGGGGACACCGGGGAGCTGTTTTTT; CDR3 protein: CASGRTGDTGELFF
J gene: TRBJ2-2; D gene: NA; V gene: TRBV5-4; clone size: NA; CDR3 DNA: TGTGCCAGCAGCTTGGCTCAGGCGAACACCGGGGAGCTGTTTTTT; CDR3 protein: CASSLAQANTGELFF
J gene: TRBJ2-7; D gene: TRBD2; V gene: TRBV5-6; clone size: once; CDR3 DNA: TGTGCCAGCAGCAGGACTAGCGGGAGTGGCGAGCAGTACTTC; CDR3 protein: CASSRTSGSGEQYF
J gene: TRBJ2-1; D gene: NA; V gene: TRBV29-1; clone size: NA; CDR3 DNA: TGCAGCGTTTCCCGAGGACAGTACAATGAGCAGTTCTTC; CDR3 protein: CSVSRGQYNEQFF
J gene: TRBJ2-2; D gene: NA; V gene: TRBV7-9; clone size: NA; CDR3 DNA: TGTGCCAGCAGCTTGGAGGGGAGGAGGCTTAACACCGGGGAGCTGTTTTTT; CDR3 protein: CASSLEGRRLNTGELFF
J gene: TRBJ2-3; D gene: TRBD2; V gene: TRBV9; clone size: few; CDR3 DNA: TGTGCCAGCAGCGAGGGAGGGACTAGCGGCTACACAGATACGCAGTATTTT; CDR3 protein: CASSEGGTSGYTDTQYF